What follows is one T cell receptor beta chain and its context. Its antigen remains unknown. This sample was included in a study of monozygotic twins with inflammatory bowel disease. Study results and caveats: Any single strong signal or clonotype tied to IBD lacked support. Patients with IBD had less TCRbeta diversity (inverse Simpson) than their healthy co-twins.

cDNA synthesis was performed in eight separate reactions for each sample. The unique tags termed UMIs, each holding a 6-nucleotide sample barcode, were added by means of template switching. TCRdb reprocessed the 5' RACE reads, keeping one entry per CDR3 protein, no DNA. The sample table sets out approximately 380,000 distinct CDR3 sequences. The germline V gene encodes CDR1 MRHNA and CDR2 SNTAGT. The CDR3 contains 17 residues. Sequencing was carried out using blood. The origin of this receptor is a human donor with ulcerative colitis or Crohn's disease, or a healthy co-twin of an affected twin (not recorded which). This sequence joins TRBV6-4 and TRBJ2-4; TCRdb's assignment of TRBD1 cannot be checked, as there is no DNA. CDR3 protein: CASSLLRGGGSKNIQYF.